A selection of T cell receptor beta chains follows, all from one sample in a study of shared clonotypes between healthy human individuals. Assay used: immunoSEQ multiplex PCR; TCRdb lists only in-frame clones, some missing. This table holds over a million clones, around 98% found once. Sequencing was carried out using naive CD4+ T cells sorted from blood. The origin of the receptors is a man aged 30 to 45 in good health. The CDR3 runs from the conserved cysteine through the conserved F or W. The order of the fields is clone size, D gene, J gene, V gene, CDR3 protein, CDR3 DNA. A D gene is named only where the DNA matches it firmly. Clone sizes are given selectively: once, few, many, or a class where the clone is expanded.

>NA|NA|TRBJ1-1|TRBV15
CATSSLRGPSLEAFF
TGTGCCACCAGCAGCCTTAGGGGCCCCTCGCTTGAAGCTTTCTTT
>NA|TRBD2|TRBJ2-1|TRBV7-2
CASSLAGGIDEQFF
TGTGCCAGCAGCTTAGCGGGAGGGATCGATGAGCAGTTCTTC
>NA|NA|TRBJ2-7|TRBV5-1
CASRDFPGQNYEQYF
TGCGCCAGCAGGGACTTTCCGGGACAAAACTACGAGCAGTACTTC
>NA|TRBD2|TRBJ2-5|TRBV7-2
CASSGGLAGPRTQYF
TGTGCCAGCAGCGGTGGGCTAGCGGGTCCCAGGACCCAGTACTTC
>NA|TRBD1|TRBJ1-5|TRBV9
CASSGDSRIQPQHF
TGTGCCAGTTCTGGGGACAGCAGGATTCAGCCCCAGCATTTT
>NA|TRBD1|TRBJ2-7|TRBV5-1
CASSSGTLTGGSYEQYF
TGCGCCAGCAGCTCGGGGACCTTGACAGGGGGCTCCTACGAGCAGTACTTC
>NA|NA|TRBJ2-6|TRBV25-1
CASRTTNSGANVLTF
TGTGCCAGCAGGACCACAAACTCTGGGGCCAACGTCCTGACTTTC
>NA|NA|TRBJ2-7|TRBV9
CASSVVAGWGEQYF
TGTGCCAGCAGCGTAGTGGCGGGATGGGGCGAGCAGTACTTC
>NA|TRBD1|TRBJ2-3|TRBV7-9
CASSVQGAIGTDTQYF
TGTGCCAGCAGCGTACAGGGGGCTATAGGTACAGATACGCAGTATTTT
>NA|TRBD1|TRBJ1-1|TRBV18
CASSPYAGTANTEAFF
TGTGCCAGCTCACCATATGCGGGGACAGCGAACACTGAAGCTTTCTTT
>NA|TRBD1|TRBJ1-4|TRBV2
CASSYDRGLEKLFF
TGTGCCAGCAGCTACGACAGGGGGCTTGAAAAACTGTTTTTT
>NA|TRBD1|TRBJ1-5|TRBV2
CASRTPGQNTAQHF
TGTGCCAGCAGGACACCGGGACAGAATACAGCCCAGCATTTT
>NA|TRBD1|TRBJ2-2|TRBV23-1
CASSHPSETGSTGELFF
TGCGCCAGCAGTCATCCCTCAGAGACAGGGAGCACCGGGGAGCTGTTTTTT
>once|NA|TRBJ1-3|TRBV5-1
CASSLGGFWTNSGNTIYF
TGCGCCAGCAGCTTGGGGGGGTTTTGGACAAACTCTGGAAACACCATATATTTT
>NA|NA|TRBJ2-7|TRBV9
CASSAGVQAYYEQYF
TGTGCCAGCAGCGCTGGGGTTCAGGCCTACTACGAGCAGTACTTC
>NA|NA|TRBJ2-5|TRBV11-2
CASSLGPSRETQYF
TGTGCCAGCAGCTTAGGGCCTAGCAGAGAGACCCAGTACTTC
>NA|NA|TRBJ2-7|TRBV27
CASSFLRDAYEQYF
TGTGCCAGCAGTTTTCTACGGGATGCCTACGAGCAGTACTTC
>NA|NA|TRBJ2-2|TRBV19
CASSSGTQGGSTGELFF
TGTGCCAGTAGTTCCGGGACCCAGGGAGGATCCACCGGGGAGCTGTTTTTT
>NA|TRBD1|TRBJ2-7|TRBV6-6
CASTVTGTGGDEQYF
TGTGCCAGCACCGTGACCGGGACAGGGGGCGACGAGCAGTACTTC
>NA|NA|TRBJ2-6|TRBV5-4
CASSLGQGRTGANVLTF
TGTGCCAGCAGCTTGGGTCAGGGGAGAACTGGGGCCAACGTCCTGACTTTC
>NA|NA|TRBJ2-1|TRBV30
CAWSVGEQFF
TGTGCCTGGAGTGTGGGGGAGCAGTTCTTC
>NA|NA|TRBJ2-3|TRBV15
CATSTLRGADTQYF
TGTGCCACCAGCACCCTGCGGGGAGCAGATACGCAGTATTTT